These 30 T cell receptor beta chains came from one sample sequenced in a study of technical replicates of blood from a handful of donors. Sequencing used immunoSEQ multiplex PCR; TCRdb keeps in-frame clones, though not all of them. This sample yields some 80,000 clones, of which 93% are seen a single time; about 0.37% belongs to the top ten. What was sequenced was T cells isolated from PBMCs. Every receptor here comes from a human donor in good health.

J is TRBJ1-2 and V is TRBV30; tentative D call: TRBD1 (5 bases). Per germline, CDR1 GTSNPN and CDR2 SVGIG (reference sequence). Trimming left V 1 base short and J 5 bases short, with 17 bases between. The CDR3 is 15 amino acids. The CDR3 loop is CAWSGGAGRQYGYTF. The CDR3 DNA follows: TGTGCCTGGAGTGGAGGCGCAGGGCGTCAGTATGGCTACACCTTC. Together with reference TRBV30 and TRBJ1-2, the CDR3 gives the full variable domain: SQTIHQWPATLVQPVGSPLSLECTVEGTSNPNLYWYRQAAGRGLQLLFYSVGIGQISSEVPQNLSASRPQDRQFILSSKKLLLSDSGFYLCAWSGGAGRQYGYTFGSGTRLTVV.

The V call is TRBV7-6, the J call TRBJ2-5; 8 bases map to TRBD1. The germline CDR1 and CDR2 sequences are SGHVS and FNYEAQ. V gave up 5 bases and J gave up 5 bases; unmatched junction bases: 4. The CDR3 loop spans 13 amino acids. CDR3 DNA: TGTGCCAGCAGCATTACAGGGGGGGAGACCCAGTACTTC. This encodes CASSITGGETQYF.

This sequence joins TRBV6-1 and TRBJ2-7; 9 bases fit TRBD1. The CDR3 is made up of 14 amino acids. Trimming cost V 7 bases and J 4 bases; bases outside gene matches: 8. Germline V CDR1 and CDR2: MNHNS, SASEGT. Here the CDR3 DNA reads TGTGCCAGCAAACAGGGGGCGGGTTATTACGAGCAGTACTTC. It translates to CASKQGAGYYEQYF.

The CDR3 is CASSELDWINEQFF. The DNA of the CDR3 is TGTGCCAGCAGTGAGCTAGACTGGATCAATGAGCAGTTCTTC. This chain links TRBV6-1 with TRBJ2-1, with D unresolved. Germline values: CDR1 MNHNS, CDR2 SASEGT. V dropped 3 bases and J dropped 6 bases, with 12 bases sitting between them. This CDR3 is built from 14 residues.

This clone has only one observation. V gene TRBV30 combines with J gene TRBJ1-5, with D possibly TRBD1 on 5 matching bases. The length of the CDR3 is 14 residues. V was shortened by 0 bases and J by 5 bases, with 11 bases between the two germline ends. Germline V gene sequence: CDR1 GTSNPN, CDR2 SVGIG (reference sequence). The CDR3 region is CAWSVMGGDQPQHF. For the CDR3, the DNA is TGTGCCTGGAGTGTAATGGGGGGAGATCAGCCCCAGCATTTT.

This clone was seen a single time. The chain is built from TRBV13 and TRBJ2-1, with 9 positions matching TRBD2. Germline CDR1 is PRHDT and CDR2 is FYEKMQ (reference sequence). The CDR3 runs to 16 residues. J lost 7 bases, V lost 1 base, and 8 bases had no gene match. CDR3: CASSLVGGRVFNEQFF. CDR3 sequence (DNA): TGTGCCAGCAGCTTAGTCGGCGGGAGGGTGTTTAATGAGCAGTTCTTC.

The chain has TRBV4-3 and TRBJ2-3, with D possibly matching TRBD1 (6 bases). Germline values: CDR1 LGHNA, CDR2 YSLEER. This CDR3 contains 17 residues. The ends were cut back, 3 bases at V and 3 bases at J, with 19 bases in the middle. CDR3 loop: CASSQEKDSWPTDTQYF. The CDR3 DNA is TGCGCCAGCAGCCAGGAGAAGGACAGTTGGCCGACAGATACGCAGTATTTT.

The rearrangement joins TRBV18 to TRBJ1-1, with D perhaps TRBD1 (5 bases). CDR1 and CDR2 from the germline V gene are KGHSH and LQKENI. Between the trimmed V and J ends, which lost 3 bases and 3 bases, there was a span of 11 bases. This CDR3 spans 14 amino acids. In nucleotides, the CDR3 is TGTGCCAGCTCACCGGGGCCGGCCGACACTGAAGCTTTCTTT. Translating gives CASSPGPADTEAFF. Filled out from reference TRBV18 and TRBJ1-1, the complete variable domain reads NAGVMQNPRHLVRRRGQEARLRCSPMKGHSHVYWYRQLPEEGLKFMVYLQKENIIDESGMPKERFSAEFPKEGPSILRIQQVVRGDSAAYFCASSPGPADTEAFFGQGTRLTVV.

This chain uses TRBV11-3 with TRBJ2-3, with TRBD2 matching 7 bases. Germline-derived CDR1 and CDR2 are SGHNT and YENEEA. The CDR3 length is 17 residues. The V gene end was trimmed by 1 base and the J gene end by 1 base; junction bases not matched to a gene: 8. CDR3 protein: CASSLGGGLLGTDTQYF. The CDR3 coding sequence is TGTGCCAGCAGCTTAGGGGGGGGGTTATTGGGCACAGATACGCAGTATTTT. The whole variable domain, filled in from reference TRBV11-3 and TRBJ2-3, reads EAGVVQSPRYKIIEKKQPVAFWCNPISGHNTLYWYLQNLGQGPELLIRYENEEAVDDSQLPKDRFSAERLKGVDSTLKIQPAELGDSAVYLCASSLGGGLLGTDTQYFGPGTRLTVL.

V and J are TRBV2 and TRBJ2-5; maybe TRBD2 (6 bases). Germline assignment: CDR1 SNHLY and CDR2 FYNNEI. The CDR3 extends over 13 amino acids. V was shortened by 6 bases and J by 2 bases, with 10 bases between the two germline ends. CDR3 sequence reads: CASSVDYQETQYF. The CDR3 DNA is TGTGCCAGCAGCGTGGACTATCAAGAGACCCAGTACTTC.

CDR3 residues: CASRQGKDTEAFF. CDR3 DNA: TGTGCCAGCAGGCAGGGAAAGGACACTGAAGCTTTCTTT. The chain uses TRBV6-1 and TRBJ1-1; D perhaps matches TRBD1 (5 bases). The CDR3 totals 13 residues. Trimming cost V 6 bases and J 3 bases, with 11 bases left between them. CDR1 and CDR2 from the germline V gene are MNHNS and SASEGT.

The chain couples TRBV11-2 to TRBJ2-7, with 7 positions matching TRBD1. The CDR3 totals 16 residues. V trimming: 4 bases; J trimming: 1 base; junction bases outside the gene matches: 10. In germline, CDR1 is SGHAT, CDR2 FQNNGV. This CDR3 is CASSSPDRLLSYEQYF. CDR3 in DNA: TGTGCCAGCAGCTCACCGGACAGGCTACTTTCCTACGAGCAGTACTTC.

The chain uses TRBV19 and TRBJ2-1, with D possibly TRBD1 on 5 matching bases. Trimming left V 1 base short and J 6 bases short, with 13 bases between. Looked up from germline, CDR1 is LNHDA and CDR2 is SQIVND (reference sequence). This CDR3 is 15 amino acids long. In nucleotides, the CDR3 is TGTGCCAGTAGTATAGTTCCAGGGTATCGCAATGAGCAGTTCTTC. Its protein product is CASSIVPGYRNEQFF.

The gene calls are TRBV6-5 and TRBJ2-3; D possibly corresponds to TRBD2 (6 bases). CDR1 is MNHEY and CDR2 is SVGAGI in the germline V gene. CDR3 length: 15 amino acids. V was cut by 5 bases and J by 5 bases, with 17 bases left in between. The CDR3: CASSVQEGSVDTQYF. DNA for the CDR3: TGTGCCAGCAGTGTACAGGAGGGGAGCGTAGATACGCAGTATTTT.

This rearrangement joins TRBV27 to TRBJ2-7; 8 positions match TRBD1. V shed 5 bases, J shed 5 bases, and the junction held 11 bases outside the gene matches. Germline CDR1 reads MNHEY; CDR2 reads SMNVEV (reference sequence). CDR3 size: 15 residues. Here the CDR3 DNA reads TGTGCCAGCAGTCTACTCTCAGGGGGCTTGAACGAGCAGTACTTC. It yields the protein CASSLLSGGLNEQYF.

The V call is TRBV19, the J call TRBJ2-7; D gene unclear. The germline V gene encodes CDR1 LNHDA and CDR2 SQIVND (reference sequence). V was clipped by 1 base and J by 4 bases, with 8 bases between them. CDR3 length equals 13 residues. The CDR3 DNA reads as TGTGCCAGTAGTATAGGGGCAAAATACGAGCAGTACTTC. Translated: CASSIGAKYEQYF. The full variable domain, with the rest looked up from reference TRBV19 and TRBJ2-7, is DGGITQSPKYLFRKEGQNVTLSCEQNLNHDAMYWYRQDPGQGLRLIYYSQIVNDFQKGDIAEGYSVSREKKESFPLTVTSAQKNPTAFYLCASSIGAKYEQYFGPGTRLTVT.

The chain couples TRBV7-9 to TRBJ1-2; no reliable D call. This CDR3 has 13 residues. Per germline, CDR1 SEHNR and CDR2 FQNEAQ (reference sequence). V was pared by 2 bases and J by 4 bases, with 8 bases between. The DNA for the CDR3 is TGTGCCAGCAGCTTAACTGAGGCCTATGGCTACACCTTC. The encoded protein is CASSLTEAYGYTF.

The chain has TRBV19 and TRBJ2-7; D perhaps matches TRBD1 (6 bases). Trimming pared 4 bases from V and 5 bases from J, leaving 15 bases between. Germline lookup yields CDR1 LNHDA and CDR2 SQIVND (reference sequence). The CDR3 extends over 14 amino acids. The CDR3 nucleotides read TGTGCCAGTAGTAAACAGGGTCGAGTAAACGAGCAGTACTTC. Its translation is CASSKQGRVNEQYF.

The chain joins TRBV11-1 to TRBJ2-7, with 9 bases that match TRBD2. CDR1 and CDR2 from the germline V gene are SGHAT and FQDESV (reference sequence). This CDR3 comprises 15 residues. Trimming took 1 base from V and 1 from J; bases not matched to a gene: 2. The CDR3 region has the DNA TGTGCCAGCAGCTTAGGACTAGCGGAGTCCTACGAGCAGTACTTC. Its protein product is CASSLGLAESYEQYF.

The chain has TRBV6-5 and TRBJ2-7; D is perhaps TRBD1 (7 bases). The ends were cut back, 10 bases at V and 4 bases at J, with 17 bases in the middle. The CDR3 has 13 amino acids. Per germline, CDR1 MNHEY and CDR2 SVGAGI. CDR3 DNA: TGTGCCACCACCAGGGGGGCCTTTTACGAGCAGTACTTC. Translating it yields CATTRGAFYEQYF.

This rearrangement joins TRBV6-5 to TRBJ1-5, with a tentative D call TRBD1 (6 bases). Trimming shortened V by 6 bases and J by 7 bases, and 16 bases separated the two germline ends. This CDR3 is built from 14 residues. Germline V gene lookup returns CDR1 MNHEY and CDR2 SVGAGI. The CDR3 region is CASRESGRGQPQHF. CDR3 nucleotides: TGTGCCAGCAGAGAATCGGGAAGGGGGCAGCCCCAGCATTTT.

The chain has TRBV27 and TRBJ2-7; D not resolved. This CDR3 spans 14 amino acids. V was pared by 5 bases and J by 1 base, with 12 bases between. The germline V gene has CDR1 MNHEY and CDR2 SMNVEV (reference sequence). CDR3 bases: TGTGCCAGCAGTGTGGGTGAGAGGTCCTACGAGCAGTACTTC. It codes for CASSVGERSYEQYF.

This clone has a single count. The chain couples TRBV4-3 to TRBJ1-1; 9 positions match TRBD1. This CDR3 spans 16 amino acids. Germline values: CDR1 LGHNA, CDR2 YSLEER. Trimming cost V 2 bases and J 2 bases; bases outside gene matches: 6. The CDR3 DNA reads TGCGCCAGCAGCCAATTACAGGGGGCAGGTAACACTGAAGCTTTCTTT. This translates into CASSQLQGAGNTEAFF.

V and J are TRBV2 and TRBJ2-6; 10 bases fit TRBD1. This CDR3 region has 16 residues. V gave up 7 bases and J gave up 2 bases; unmatched junction bases: 5. Germline V gene sequence: CDR1 SNHLY, CDR2 FYNNEI. The CDR3 DNA sequence: TGTGCCAGCACCCCGACAGGGGGCGCTGGGGCCAACGTCCTGACTTTC. Translated, it gives CASTPTGGAGANVLTF.

CDR3 DNA sequence: TGTGCCAGCAGCCAAATCGGACAGGTGAACACTGAAGCTTTCTTT. Encoded protein: CASSQIGQVNTEAFF. The rearrangement links TRBV11-2 to TRBJ1-1; TRBD1 matches 7 bases. Germline CDR1 SGHAT, CDR2 FQNNGV. The CDR3 length is 15 residues. The V segment lost 5 bases and the J segment 0 bases; nucleotides outside the gene matches: 6. The full variable domain, completed using reference TRBV11-2 and TRBJ1-1, is EAGVAQSPRYKIIEKRQSVAFWCNPISGHATLYWYQQILGQGPKLLIQFQNNGVVDDSQLPKDRFSAERLKGVDSTLKIQPAKLEDSAVYLCASSQIGQVNTEAFFGQGTRLTVV.

The chain combines TRBV9 with TRBJ2-7, with 7 bases aligning to TRBD2. CDR3 length equals 13 residues. Germline V gene data show CDR1 as SGDLS and CDR2 as YYNGEE. The V segment lost 0 bases and the J segment 8 bases; nucleotides outside the gene matches: 5. The CDR3 sequence: CASSVVGEGKQYF. CDR3 sequence (DNA): TGTGCCAGCAGCGTAGTAGGGGAGGGGAAGCAGTACTTC.

V gene TRBV7-2 combines with J gene TRBJ2-1, with D maybe TRBD1 (6 bases). Germline V gene data show CDR1 as SGHTA and CDR2 as FQGNSA. This CDR3 is 13 amino acids long. V was shortened by 1 base and J by 8 bases, with 9 bases between the two germline ends. DNA for the CDR3: TGTGCCAGCAGCTTAGGCAGGGGCGATGAGCAGTTCTTC. Its protein is CASSLGRGDEQFF.

The CDR3 protein is CASSEAWTGGRETQYF. In DNA, the CDR3 is TGTGCCAGCAGTGAAGCTTGGACAGGAGGGAGAGAGACCCAGTACTTC. This chain uses TRBV2 with TRBJ2-5; a weak D match, TRBD1 (7 bases). CDR1 and CDR2 from the germline V gene are SNHLY and FYNNEI. The CDR3 is 16 residues long. V lost 0 bases and J lost 4, with 15 bases in between.

The rearrangement uses TRBV5-6 and TRBJ1-1; 8 positions agree with TRBD1. CDR3 size: 13 residues. V was clipped by 4 bases and J by 10 bases; unmatched bases: 9. The germline V gene has CDR1 SGHDT and CDR2 YYEEEE. Written as DNA, the CDR3 is TGTGCCAGCAGCCCCTTAGGACAGGGATCAGCTTTCTTT. Its protein is CASSPLGQGSAFF.

The chain carries TRBV14 and TRBJ1-2, with no clear D. V lost 4 bases, J lost 6 bases, and 15 bases lay in between. The CDR3 length is 14 residues. The germline gives CDR1 SGHDN, CDR2 FVKESK. CDR3 sequence (DNA): TGTGCCAGCAGCCTTAACTCAGGTTACGATGGCTACACCTTC. Protein: CASSLNSGYDGYTF. The full variable domain, its missing parts supplied by reference TRBV14 and TRBJ1-2, is EAGVTQFPSHSVIEKGQTVTLRCDPISGHDNLYWYRRVMGKEIKFLLHFVKESKQDESGMPNNRFLAERTGGTYSTLKVQPAELEDSGVYFCASSLNSGYDGYTFGSGTRLTVV.